These T cell receptor beta chains were read from a single sample in a study of cytomegalovirus exposure and HLA in healthy donors. The data were produced by immunoSEQ multiplex PCR, yet TCRdb's version contains in-frame clones alone and is incomplete. In the table there are about 97,000 clones, 75% to 90% of which are singletons. Material for sequencing was PBMCs. The receptors stem from a man aged 25 to 40 in good health and CMV-seronegative. CDR3s include the opening cysteine and the closing phenylalanine or tryptophan. A D gene is named only where the DNA matches it firmly. Clone sizes are given selectively: once, few, many, or a class where the clone is expanded.

D: TRBD1
V: TRBV28
size: -
J: TRBJ1-1
DNA: TGTGCCAGCAGGAAACAGGGGTACACTGAAGCTTTCTTT
CDR3: CASRKQGYTEAFF

D: TRBD1
V: TRBV9
size: -
J: TRBJ2-7
DNA: TGTGCCAGCAGCCCCCGCCTGGGACAGGGCGATTCCTACGAGCAGTACTTC
CDR3: CASSPRLGQGDSYEQYF

D: -
V: TRBV30
size: -
J: TRBJ1-5
DNA: TGTGCCTGGAAGTATAGAATACAGAGCAATCAGCCCCAGCATTTT
CDR3: CAWKYRIQSNQPQHF

D: -
V: TRBV10-3
size: -
J: TRBJ1-4
DNA: TGTGCCATCAGTGATGTCAGCGGGGATGAAAAACTGTTTTTT
CDR3: CAISDVSGDEKLFF

D: TRBD1
V: TRBV6-1
size: -
J: TRBJ2-5
DNA: TGTGCCATTAGGGGGCTAGACCAAGAGACCCAGTACTTC
CDR3: CAIRGLDQETQYF

D: TRBD1
V: TRBV5-1
size: -
J: TRBJ2-7
DNA: TGCGCCAGCAGCGAAGGACAGGACGACTACGAGCAGTACTTC
CDR3: CASSEGQDDYEQYF

D: TRBD2
V: TRBV6-6
size: -
J: TRBJ2-3
DNA: TGTGCCACCTCGGGGGGATACACAGATACGCAGTATTTT
CDR3: CATSGGYTDTQYF

D: TRBD1
V: TRBV28
size: -
J: TRBJ1-5
DNA: TGTGCCAGCAGATTAGGACAGGGCAGAAGCAATCAGCCCCAGCATTTT
CDR3: CASRLGQGRSNQPQHF

D: -
V: TRBV30
size: -
J: TRBJ2-5
DNA: TGTGCCTGGAGTGTTGCAGGGGCAGAGACCCAGTACTTC
CDR3: CAWSVAGAETQYF

D: TRBD1
V: TRBV18
size: -
J: TRBJ1-2
DNA: TGTGCCAGCTCACCAGCGGGACAGGGGAATGGCTACACCTTC
CDR3: CASSPAGQGNGYTF

D: TRBD1
V: TRBV7-8
size: once
J: TRBJ2-5
DNA: TGTGCCAGCAGCCCCCCCCGGACAGGGTTTATCCAGGAGACCCAGTACTTC
CDR3: CASSPPRTGFIQETQYF

D: TRBD1
V: TRBV4-1
size: -
J: TRBJ1-4
DNA: TGCGCCAGCAGCCAAGAAGACAGGGGTGGGAATGAAAAATTGTTTTTT
CDR3: CASSQEDRGGNEKLFF

D: TRBD1
V: TRBV6-5
size: -
J: TRBJ2-7
DNA: TGTGCCAGCAGTTACGAGGGGGCGCGGCCCTACGAGCAGTACTTC
CDR3: CASSYEGARPYEQYF

D: -
V: TRBV6-5
size: -
J: TRBJ2-7
DNA: TGTGCCAGCACCCCAGGGACTGTCTCCTACGAGCAGTACTTC
CDR3: CASTPGTVSYEQYF

D: -
V: TRBV6-6
size: -
J: TRBJ2-3
DNA: TGTGCCAGCAGTTACATGGGGGGTGCAGATACGCAGTATTTT
CDR3: CASSYMGGADTQYF

D: -
V: TRBV2
size: -
J: TRBJ2-3
DNA: TGTGCCAGCAGTTGGAGACAGGGCACAGATACGCAGTATTTT
CDR3: CASSWRQGTDTQYF

D: TRBD1
V: TRBV5-1
size: -
J: TRBJ1-6
DNA: TGCGCCAGCAGCCTGGCAGGGGGCCCGGGTTCACCCCTCCACTTT
CDR3: CASSLAGGPGSPLHF

D: -
V: TRBV4-2
size: -
J: TRBJ1-6
DNA: TGTGCCAGCAGCCAAGAGGGGGGTGCCCCGGGGAATTCACCCCTCCACTTT
CDR3: CASSQEGGAPGNSPLHF

D: TRBD2
V: TRBV28
size: -
J: TRBJ2-5
DNA: TGTGCCAGCATCTTGACTAGCGGGGGGGCTGAGGAGACCCAGTACTTC
CDR3: CASILTSGGAEETQYF

D: TRBD2
V: TRBV9
size: once
J: TRBJ2-1
DNA: TGTGCCAGCAGCAGGACTAGCGGGATCTCCTACAATGAGCAGTTCTTC
CDR3: CASSRTSGISYNEQFF

D: -
V: TRBV7-9
size: -
J: TRBJ2-1
DNA: TGTGCCAGCAGCACCCCACGTGAGGGATGGGGCAATGAGCAGTTCTTC
CDR3: CASSTPREGWGNEQFF

D: TRBD1
V: TRBV28
size: -
J: TRBJ2-1
DNA: TGTGCCAGCAGTTTGTGGGACAGGGCGTTTTATGAGCAGTTCTTC
CDR3: CASSLWDRAFYEQFF

D: -
V: TRBV5-4
size: -
J: TRBJ2-6
DNA: TGTGCCAGCAGCGTGGACCCAACAGGGACTGGGGCCAACGTCCTGACTTTC
CDR3: CASSVDPTGTGANVLTF

D: TRBD1
V: TRBV5-4
size: -
J: TRBJ1-2
DNA: TGTGCCAGCAGCTCCCCACGGACAGGGGTTGGCTACACCTTC
CDR3: CASSSPRTGVGYTF

D: -
V: TRBV15
size: -
J: TRBJ2-3
DNA: TGTGCCACCAGCTTACGTAACAGTGGCCTCACAGATACGCAGTATTTT
CDR3: CATSLRNSGLTDTQYF

D: TRBD1
V: TRBV5-1
size: once
J: TRBJ2-5
DNA: TGCGCCAGCAGCCCCGGACCGACAGGGGAAGAGACCCAGTACTTC
CDR3: CASSPGPTGEETQYF

D: TRBD2
V: TRBV5-1
size: -
J: TRBJ2-5
DNA: TGCGCCAGCAGCGCCAGACTAGCTTCAGAGACCCAGTACTTC
CDR3: CASSARLASETQYF

D: TRBD2
V: TRBV6-6
size: -
J: TRBJ2-3
DNA: TGTGCCAGCAACCAGGGACTAGCGGGGACAGATACGCAGTATTTT
CDR3: CASNQGLAGTDTQYF

D: TRBD2
V: TRBV6-5
size: -
J: TRBJ2-7
DNA: TGTGCCAGCAGTTTTAGCGGGAGGGCCTACGAGCAGTACTTC
CDR3: CASSFSGRAYEQYF

D: -
V: TRBV6-5
size: -
J: TRBJ1-2
DNA: TGTGCCAGCAGTTACTCCCAGGGGATTAATGGTGGCTACACCTTC
CDR3: CASSYSQGINGGYTF

D: TRBD2
V: TRBV28
size: once
J: TRBJ2-3
DNA: TGTGCCAGCAGTTCTCAGCGGGAGACCACAGATACGCAGTATTTT
CDR3: CASSSQRETTDTQYF

D: TRBD2
V: TRBV5-5
size: -
J: TRBJ2-7
DNA: TGTGCCAGCAGCTTGGTAGCGGGGGCTCTGATCGAGCAGTACTTC
CDR3: CASSLVAGALIEQYF

D: TRBD1
V: TRBV19
size: -
J: TRBJ1-1
DNA: TGTGCCAGTAGGCCCCTCTACGGGGGACAGCCCTCTACGGGGACGAACACTGAAGCTTTCTTT
CDR3: CASRPLYGGQPSTGTNTEAFF

D: -
V: TRBV7-6
size: -
J: TRBJ2-2
DNA: TGTGCCAGCAGCTTACAAAGGGGACTGGGAAAGACCGGGGAGCTGTTTTTT
CDR3: CASSLQRGLGKTGELFF

D: TRBD2
V: TRBV6-1
size: -
J: TRBJ2-7
DNA: TGTGCCAGCAGTGAAGCGCTTCGGAGCGGGATCGACGAGCAGTACTTC
CDR3: CASSEALRSGIDEQYF

D: -
V: TRBV5-6
size: -
J: TRBJ2-7
DNA: TGTGCCAGCAGCTCAGGGTACGAGCAGTACTTC
CDR3: CASSSGYEQYF

D: TRBD2
V: TRBV5-1
size: -
J: TRBJ2-5
DNA: TGCGCCAGCAGCTTGGGCTCGGGGGGAGAGACCCAGTACTTC
CDR3: CASSLGSGGETQYF

D: -
V: TRBV5-1
size: -
J: TRBJ2-7
DNA: TGCGCCAGCAGCGATCAAACTAGAGCAGGCGAGCAGTACTTC
CDR3: CASSDQTRAGEQYF

D: TRBD2
V: TRBV2
size: -
J: TRBJ2-7
DNA: TGTGCCAGCAGTGAAGCGGGCGGGGGGGATTACGAGCAGTACTTC
CDR3: CASSEAGGGDYEQYF

D: TRBD1
V: TRBV19
size: -
J: TRBJ2-6
DNA: TGTGCCAGTAGTTTAGGGACAGGGGTGTTCTCTGGGGCCAACGTCCTGACTTTC
CDR3: CASSLGTGVFSGANVLTF

D: TRBD1
V: TRBV27
size: -
J: TRBJ1-5
DNA: TGTGCCAGCAGTTTATCGGGGGACAGTAGCAATCAGCCCCAGCATTTT
CDR3: CASSLSGDSSNQPQHF

D: -
V: TRBV28
size: -
J: TRBJ2-1
DNA: TGTGCCAGCAGTTCCTCGGGGGGCGGCTACAATGAGCAGTTCTTC
CDR3: CASSSSGGGYNEQFF

D: TRBD2
V: TRBV2
size: -
J: TRBJ2-7
DNA: TGTGCCAGCAGTGAGGGACTAGCGGGAGTGCGATCCTACGAGCAGTACTTC
CDR3: CASSEGLAGVRSYEQYF

D: TRBD1
V: TRBV10-3
size: -
J: TRBJ1-5
DNA: TGTGCCATCTCCGGGACAGGGGGCCCCCAGGGCCCCCAGCATTTT
CDR3: CAISGTGGPQGPQHF

D: -
V: TRBV7-2
size: -
J: TRBJ1-2
DNA: TGTGCCAGCAGCTTAGCGGGGGGGGGATTCTATGGCTACACCTTC
CDR3: CASSLAGGGFYGYTF

D: TRBD2
V: TRBV5-4
size: -
J: TRBJ2-2
DNA: TGTGCCACCAAGACTAGCGGACGATACACCGGGGAGCTGTTTTTT
CDR3: CATKTSGRYTGELFF

D: -
V: TRBV16
size: -
J: TRBJ1-3
DNA: TGTGCCAGCAGCCAATTGTCGGTCGGACAATACTCTGGAAACACCATATATTTT
CDR3: CASSQLSVGQYSGNTIYF

D: -
V: TRBV7-9
size: -
J: TRBJ1-2
DNA: TGTGCCAGCAGCCCCACGGGATATGGCTACACCTTC
CDR3: CASSPTGYGYTF

D: TRBD2
V: TRBV4-1
size: -
J: TRBJ2-1
DNA: TGCGCCAGCAGCCAAGAGACGGCGGGGGGTATCAATGAGCAGTTCTTC
CDR3: CASSQETAGGINEQFF

D: TRBD1
V: TRBV29-1
size: -
J: TRBJ2-3
DNA: TGCAGCGAGAAACAGGGGGTAAAGGCAGATACGCAGTATTTT
CDR3: CSEKQGVKADTQYF

D: TRBD2
V: TRBV6-1
size: -
J: TRBJ2-3
DNA: TGTGCCAGCAGTGACGGCGGGAGCGGGGCAGATACGCAGTATTTT
CDR3: CASSDGGSGADTQYF

D: -
V: TRBV5-1
size: -
J: TRBJ2-6
DNA: TGCGCCAGCAGCTTGCCAGGCTCCTCTGGGGCCAACGTCCTGACTTTC
CDR3: CASSLPGSSGANVLTF

D: -
V: TRBV28
size: -
J: TRBJ2-7
DNA: TGTGCCAGCGGCCTAGTCTACGAGCAGTACTTC
CDR3: CASGLVYEQYF

D: -
V: TRBV29-1
size: -
J: TRBJ2-7
DNA: TGCAGCGTTGGTGGCAGGGCCTACGAGCAGTACTTC
CDR3: CSVGGRAYEQYF

D: -
V: TRBV29-1
size: once
J: TRBJ1-1
DNA: TGCAGCGTTGAAGGAGGGCAGGTTGGCGCTTTCTTT
CDR3: CSVEGGQVGAFF